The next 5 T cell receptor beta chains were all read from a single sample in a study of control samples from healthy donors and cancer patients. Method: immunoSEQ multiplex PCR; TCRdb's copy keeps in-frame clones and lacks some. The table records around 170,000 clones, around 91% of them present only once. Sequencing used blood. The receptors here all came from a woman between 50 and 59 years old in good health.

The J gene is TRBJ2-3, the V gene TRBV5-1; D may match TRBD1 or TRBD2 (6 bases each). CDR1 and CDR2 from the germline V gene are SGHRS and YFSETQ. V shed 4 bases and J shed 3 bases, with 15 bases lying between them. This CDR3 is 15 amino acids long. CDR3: CASSPFQGTTDTQYF. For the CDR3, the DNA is TGCGCCAGCAGCCCGTTCCAGGGGACTACAGATACGCAGTATTTT. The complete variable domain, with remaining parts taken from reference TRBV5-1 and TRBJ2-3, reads KAGVTQTPRYLIKTRGQQVTLSCSPISGHRSVSWYQQTPGQGLQFLFEYFSETQRNKGNFPGRFSGRQFSNSRSEMNVSTLELGDSALYLCASSPFQGTTDTQYFGPGTRLTVL.

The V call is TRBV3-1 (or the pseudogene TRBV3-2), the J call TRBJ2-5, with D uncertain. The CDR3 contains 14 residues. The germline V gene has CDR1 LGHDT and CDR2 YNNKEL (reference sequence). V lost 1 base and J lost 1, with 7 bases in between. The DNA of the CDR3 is TGTGCCAGCAGCCAAGGAACTGCCCAAGAGACCCAGTACTTC. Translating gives CASSQGTAQETQYF.

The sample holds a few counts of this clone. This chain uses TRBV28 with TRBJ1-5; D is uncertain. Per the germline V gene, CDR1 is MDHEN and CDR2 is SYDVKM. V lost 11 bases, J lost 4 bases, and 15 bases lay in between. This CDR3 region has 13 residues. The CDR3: CAGSEMGNQPQHF. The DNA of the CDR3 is TGTGCCGGCTCTGAGATGGGAAATCAGCCCCAGCATTTT.

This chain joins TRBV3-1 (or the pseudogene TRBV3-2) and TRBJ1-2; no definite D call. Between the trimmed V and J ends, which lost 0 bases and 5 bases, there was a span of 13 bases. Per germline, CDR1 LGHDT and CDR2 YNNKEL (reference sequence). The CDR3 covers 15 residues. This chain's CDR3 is CASSQDPGRRYGYTF. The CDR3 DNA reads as TGTGCCAGCAGCCAAGATCCGGGGAGGAGGTATGGCTACACCTTC.

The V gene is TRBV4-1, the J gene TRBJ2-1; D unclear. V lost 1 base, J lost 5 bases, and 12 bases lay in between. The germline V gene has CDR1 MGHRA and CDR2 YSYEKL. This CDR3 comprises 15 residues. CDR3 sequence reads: CASSQVARRHNEQFF. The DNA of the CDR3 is TGCGCCAGCAGCCAAGTTGCGCGGAGACACAATGAGCAGTTCTTC.